Presented here are 27 T cell receptor beta chains from one specimen sequenced in a study of sequential checkpoint blockade in melanoma. Treatment described: randomized to nivolumab then ipilimumab (arm A) or the reverse (arm B). Some clones are missing from TCRdb's copy, which holds only in-frame ones; the method was immunoSEQ multiplex PCR. The data contain about 12,000 clones, under 90% of them seen just once; the ten biggest clones take up approximately 6.8%. The material was CD8+ T cells sorted from blood (inferred from file names), obtained from a patient given nivolumab and ipilimumab in sequence. Source of these receptors: a human donor with melanoma.

This clone was counted once. The rearrangement uses TRBV6-5 and TRBJ1-1; 8 bases match TRBD1. CDR1 is MNHEY and CDR2 is SVGAGI in the germline V gene. The CDR3 length is 16 residues. Trimming took 2 bases from V and 0 from J; bases not matched to a gene: 5. CDR3 DNA sequence: TGTGCCAGCAGTTACCGGGGGACAGGAGTGAACACTGAAGCTTTCTTT. Translation gives CASSYRGTGVNTEAFF.

The J gene is TRBJ2-7, the V gene TRBV4-1; D gene uncertain. The V gene lost 3 bases and the J gene lost 6 bases, with 12 bases spanning the gap. The CDR3 is made up of 13 amino acids. The germline CDR1 and CDR2 sequences are MGHRA and YSYEKL. CDR3 protein: CASSHGQVSEQYF. CDR3 sequence (DNA): TGCGCCAGCAGCCATGGGCAGGTCAGCGAGCAGTACTTC.

The rearrangement joins TRBV9 to TRBJ2-7; D may be TRBD1 (6 bases). CDR1 and CDR2 (germline): SGDLS, YYNGEE. The CDR3 is 13 residues long. Trimming took 4 bases from V and 6 from J, leaving 14 bases between them. DNA for the CDR3: TGTGCCAGCAGCACCGGACAGCCGGGCGAGCAGTACTTC. Translated: CASSTGQPGEQYF. Combining the CDR3 with reference TRBV9 and TRBJ2-7 gives the whole variable domain DSGVTQTPKHLITATGQRVTLRCSPRSGDLSVYWYQQSLDQGLQFLIQYYNGEERAKGNILERFSAQQFPDLHSELNLSSLELGDSALYFCASSTGQPGEQYFGPGTRLTVT.

The V call is TRBV9, the J call TRBJ2-1; D is undetermined. V lost 0 bases to trimming and J lost 4 bases, with 8 bases between them. This CDR3 contains 14 residues. Germline V lookup: CDR1 SGDLS, CDR2 YYNGEE. The CDR3 nucleotides are TGTGCCAGCAGCGTAGGAGGTAGATACAATGAGCAGTTCTTC. Encoded protein: CASSVGGRYNEQFF.

The chain employs TRBV2 and TRBJ2-5; 9 nucleotides line up with TRBD2. The V gene end was trimmed by 8 bases and the J gene end by 4 bases; junction bases not matched to a gene: 11. CDR3 size: 15 residues. The germline V gene has CDR1 SNHLY and CDR2 FYNNEI. Here the CDR3 reads CASQLVAGGPETQYF. The CDR3 coding sequence is TGTGCCAGCCAACTTGTTGCGGGAGGGCCAGAGACCCAGTACTTC.

In nucleotides, the CDR3 is TGTGCCAGCTCCCTGGAGGGGCCCTCCTACGAGCAGTACTTC. This sequence encodes CASSLEGPSYEQYF. The chain uses TRBV7-9 and TRBJ2-7; D may be TRBD2 (6 bases). Germline-derived CDR1 and CDR2 are SEHNR and FQNEAQ (reference sequence). V shed 8 bases and J shed 0 bases, with 14 bases lying between them. This CDR3 contains 14 residues.

The chain employs TRBV28 and TRBJ2-2; possibly TRBD1 for D (5 bases). Trimming pared 6 bases from V and 3 bases from J, leaving 8 bases between. The CDR3 loop spans 13 amino acids. In germline, CDR1 is MDHEN, CDR2 SYDVKM. CDR3 sequence (DNA): TGTGCCAGCAGCTCGACAGACACCGGGGAGCTGTTTTTT. It translates to CASSSTDTGELFF.

The chain recombines TRBV2 with TRBJ2-7; TRBD1 is a possible D gene (6 bases). Per germline, CDR1 SNHLY and CDR2 FYNNEI. Trimming pared 10 bases from V and 1 base from J, leaving 17 bases between. This CDR3 is 14 amino acids long. The CDR3 is CATLRGDTSYEQYF. In nucleotides, the CDR3 is TGTGCCACCCTACGTGGGGACACTTCCTACGAGCAGTACTTC.

The J gene is TRBJ2-5, the V gene TRBV7-9, with 9 bases that match TRBD1. With V trimmed by 6 bases and J by 3 bases, 2 bases remained unmatched. Germline V lookup: CDR1 SEHNR, CDR2 FQNEAQ (reference sequence). The CDR3 has 13 residues. In DNA form, the CDR3 reads TGTGCCAGCAGAAGACAGGGGGAAGAGACCCAGTACTTC. It translates to CASRRQGEETQYF.

This clone has more than one count but fewer than ten. The genes are TRBV19 and TRBJ2-5, with D maybe TRBD2 (6 bases). TRBJ2-7 explains the end of the DNA better; the J call may be wrong. CDR3 length: 14 residues. CDR1 LNHDA and CDR2 SQIVND come from the germline V gene (reference sequence). The CDR3 reads CATTGDSLKSEQYF. CDR3 nucleotides: TGTGCCACCACGGGGGACTCCCTCAAGAGCGAGCAGTACTTC.

In its sample, this clone was seen once. The chain joins TRBV4-2 to TRBJ1-2, with TRBD1 matching over 9 bases. Per the germline V gene, CDR1 is LGHNA and CDR2 is YNFKEQ. The CDR3 length is 14 residues. V shed 8 bases and J 4 bases; nucleotides not matched to a gene: 8. CDR3 amino acids: CASGTGTGFYGYTF. The CDR3 bases are TGTGCCAGCGGAACCGGGACAGGGTTCTATGGCTACACCTTC.

V usage is TRBV19 and J usage is TRBJ2-3; the D gene is possibly TRBD1 (6 bases). The CDR3 runs 12 residues. Germline CDR1 LNHDA, CDR2 SQIVND (reference sequence). V was cut by 6 bases and J by 6 bases, with 10 bases left in between. CDR3 residues: CASSPGVDTQYF. CDR3 DNA sequence: TGTGCCAGTAGCCCAGGGGTGGATACGCAGTATTTT. The entire variable domain, with the rest obtained from reference TRBV19 and TRBJ2-3, is as follows: DGGITQSPKYLFRKEGQNVTLSCEQNLNHDAMYWYRQDPGQGLRLIYYSQIVNDFQKGDIAEGYSVSREKKESFPLTVTSAQKNPTAFYLCASSPGVDTQYFGPGTRLTVL.

V is TRBV6-5 and J is TRBJ2-7, with D unclear. The CDR3 runs 11 residues. In germline, CDR1 is MNHEY, CDR2 SVGAGI. V lost 5 bases and J lost 7, with 9 bases in between. CDR3 protein: CASSEVGEQYF. The DNA of the CDR3 is TGTGCCAGCAGTGAGGTCGGGGAGCAGTACTTC.

This clone was picked up a small number of times. Other DNA sequences of this sample code for an identical CDR3. The rearrangement links TRBV19 to TRBJ2-1; 7 nucleotides agree with TRBD2. CDR1 LNHDA and CDR2 SQIVND come from the germline V gene (reference sequence). Germline trimming cut 3 bases from V and 4 bases from J; bases unmatched to any gene: 6. This CDR3 has 15 residues. The CDR3 protein is CASSISLAVYNEQFF. The CDR3 region has the DNA TGTGCCAGTAGTATTAGTCTAGCGGTTTACAATGAGCAGTTCTTC. The complete variable domain, with remaining parts taken from reference TRBV19 and TRBJ2-1, reads DGGITQSPKYLFRKEGQNVTLSCEQNLNHDAMYWYRQDPGQGLRLIYYSQIVNDFQKGDIAEGYSVSREKKESFPLTVTSAQKNPTAFYLCASSISLAVYNEQFFGPGTRLTVL.

The V call is TRBV7-9, the J call TRBJ2-4; the match to TRBD1 covers 8 bases. Germline V lookup: CDR1 SEHNR, CDR2 FQNEAQ (reference sequence). V trimming: 6 bases; J trimming: 6 bases; junction bases outside the gene matches: 16. The length of the CDR3 is 17 residues. CDR3 DNA: TGTGCCAGCAGTTTTTCGCTGGGACAGGAGCTATCAAACATTCAGTACTTC. Translating gives CASSFSLGQELSNIQYF.

The chain joins TRBV5-1 to TRBJ2-7; 14 nucleotides line up with TRBD2. V gave up 4 bases and J gave up 0 bases; unmatched junction bases: 3. The CDR3 runs 16 residues. Germline CDR1 SGHRS, CDR2 YFSETQ. The CDR3 nucleotides are TGCGCCAGCAGCCCGGGACTAGCGGGAGTCTCCTACGAGCAGTACTTC. It translates to CASSPGLAGVSYEQYF.

The chain employs TRBV6-5 and TRBJ2-5, with D possibly TRBD2 on 6 matching bases. Germline V gives CDR1 MNHEY, CDR2 SVGAGI. V dropped 6 bases and J dropped 7 bases, with 15 bases sitting between them. The CDR3 runs to 13 residues. CDR3 loop: CASSHRDFVTQYF. The CDR3 DNA reads as TGTGCCAGCAGCCACCGGGACTTTGTGACCCAGTACTTC.

This clone was detected once. V gene TRBV11-1 combines with J gene TRBJ2-7; D may be TRBD1 (5 bases). Germline loops: CDR1 SGHAT, CDR2 FQDESV (reference sequence). The CDR3 is made up of 14 amino acids. V was cut by 2 bases and J by 3 bases, with 11 bases left in between. The CDR3: CASSLMDIYYEQYF. The CDR3 region has the DNA TGTGCCAGCAGCTTAATGGACATCTACTACGAGCAGTACTTC.

This clone was seen a handful of times. The V call is TRBV14, the J call TRBJ2-5, with 7 nucleotides matching TRBD1. The CDR3 has 16 residues. V trimming: 4 bases; J trimming: 9 bases; junction bases outside the gene matches: 17. Germline values: CDR1 SGHDN, CDR2 FVKESK. DNA of the CDR3: TGTGCCAGCAGCCGATACACCGGGACAGAGAGCCTCTCCCAGTACTTC. This codes for CASSRYTGTESLSQYF.

The chain has TRBV27 and TRBJ2-6, with unresolved D. CDR3 length: 16 amino acids. CDR1 and CDR2 from the germline V gene are MNHEY and SMNVEV (reference sequence). The germline V and J ends were trimmed by 4 bases and 4 bases, with 14 bases remaining between them. CDR3: CASSSGRLAGANVLTF. In DNA form, the CDR3 reads TGTGCCAGCAGTTCTGGTCGCCTGGCAGGGGCCAACGTCCTGACTTTC. Using reference TRBV27 and TRBJ2-6 for the parts outside the CDR3, the full variable domain is EAQVTQNPRYLITVTGKKLTVTCSQNMNHEYMSWYRQDPGLGLRQIYYSMNVEVTDKGDVPEGYKVSRKEKRNFPLILESPSPNQTSLYFCASSSGRLAGANVLTFGAGSRLTVL.

This clone was observed a few times. The chain employs TRBV27 and TRBJ2-1; D possibly corresponds to TRBD2 (5 bases). CDR1 and CDR2 (germline): MNHEY, SMNVEV (reference sequence). V was clipped by 5 bases and J by 4 bases, with 12 bases between them. The CDR3 consists of 14 residues. CDR3 in amino acids: CASSLETGYNEQFF. In nucleotides, the CDR3 is TGTGCCAGCAGTCTGGAAACGGGGTACAATGAGCAGTTCTTC.

A few counts support this clone. This chain links TRBV2 with TRBJ2-7; 10 bases agree with TRBD1. This CDR3 contains 13 residues. Trimming took 8 bases from V and 5 from J; bases not matched to a gene: 6. The germline V gene has CDR1 SNHLY and CDR2 FYNNEI. The CDR3 DNA sequence: TGTGCCAGCGGAGAGACAGGGGGCCACGAGCAGTACTTC. Residues: CASGETGGHEQYF.

The chain recombines TRBV13 with TRBJ2-3, with 10 bases aligning to TRBD2. The germline V gene encodes CDR1 PRHDT and CDR2 FYEKMQ (reference sequence). CDR3 length equals 15 residues. Germline trimming cut 5 bases from V and 8 bases from J; bases unmatched to any gene: 10. This chain's CDR3 is CASSPTSGKAGTQYF. CDR3 nucleotides: TGTGCCAGCAGCCCAACTAGCGGGAAGGCGGGTACGCAGTATTTT.

The sample holds a few counts of this clone. This chain links TRBV5-4 with TRBJ2-7, with a weak D call TRBD2 (5 bases). This CDR3 has 12 residues. CDR1 is SGHNT and CDR2 is YYREEE in the germline V gene (reference sequence). V was trimmed by 3 bases and J by 2 bases, leaving 6 bases between them. CDR3 DNA sequence: TGTGCCAGCAGCTCGGGGACCTACGAGCAGTACTTC. Translating it yields CASSSGTYEQYF.

V is TRBV5-1 and J is TRBJ1-1, with unresolved D. This CDR3 has 12 amino acids. Germline CDR1 reads SGHRS; CDR2 reads YFSETQ. Trimming cost V 2 bases and J 4 bases, with 6 bases left between them. The DNA of the CDR3 is TGCGCCAGCAGCTTTGGAGGCACTGAAGCTTTCTTT. Its translation: CASSFGGTEAFF.

The V and J genes are TRBV7-9 and TRBJ2-7, with a possible D match to TRBD2 (6 bases). The V and J ends lost 1 base and 2 bases respectively, with 15 bases between them. This CDR3 is 16 amino acids long. The germline V gene has CDR1 SEHNR and CDR2 FQNEAQ (reference sequence). CDR3 loop: CASSLEAGLATYEQYF. The CDR3 DNA reads TGTGCCAGCAGCTTAGAAGCGGGCCTAGCGACCTACGAGCAGTACTTC.

The CDR3 spells CASSSPPGVPLSYNEQFF. CDR3 DNA sequence: TGTGCCAGCAGTTCGCCCCCCGGGGTACCACTTTCCTACAATGAGCAGTTCTTC. The chain links TRBV28 to TRBJ2-1; a possible D gene is TRBD2 (5 bases). The CDR3 has 18 amino acids. Germline CDR1 reads MDHEN; CDR2 reads SYDVKM. The V end lost 4 bases, the J end lost 1 base, and 20 bases lay between the germline ends.